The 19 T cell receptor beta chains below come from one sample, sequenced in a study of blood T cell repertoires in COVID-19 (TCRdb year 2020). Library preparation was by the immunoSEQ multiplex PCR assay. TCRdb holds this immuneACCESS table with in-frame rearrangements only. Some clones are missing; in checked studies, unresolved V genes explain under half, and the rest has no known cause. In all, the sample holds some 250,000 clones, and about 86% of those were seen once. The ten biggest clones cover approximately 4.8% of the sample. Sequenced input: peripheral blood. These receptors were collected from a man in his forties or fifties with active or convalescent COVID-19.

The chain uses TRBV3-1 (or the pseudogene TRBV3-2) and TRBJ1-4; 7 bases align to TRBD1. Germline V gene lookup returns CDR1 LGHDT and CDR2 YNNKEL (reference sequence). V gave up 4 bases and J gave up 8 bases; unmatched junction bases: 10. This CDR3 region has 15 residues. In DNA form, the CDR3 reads TGTGCCAGCAGCCTACAGACAGGGCCCGCGGAAAAACTGTTTTTT. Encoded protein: CASSLQTGPAEKLFF.

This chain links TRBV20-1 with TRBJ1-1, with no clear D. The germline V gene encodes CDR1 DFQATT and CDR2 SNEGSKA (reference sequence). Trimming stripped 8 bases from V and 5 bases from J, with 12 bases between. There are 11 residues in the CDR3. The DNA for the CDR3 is TGCAGTCCGGGTGCCGGGACTGAAGCTTTCTTT. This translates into CSPGAGTEAFF.

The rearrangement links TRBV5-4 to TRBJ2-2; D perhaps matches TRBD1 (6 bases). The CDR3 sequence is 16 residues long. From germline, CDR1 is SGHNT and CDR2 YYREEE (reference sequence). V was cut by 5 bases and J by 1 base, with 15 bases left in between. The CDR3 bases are TGTGCCAGCAGTCCGCAGGGGCGACGGAACACCGGGGAGCTGTTTTTT. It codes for CASSPQGRRNTGELFF.

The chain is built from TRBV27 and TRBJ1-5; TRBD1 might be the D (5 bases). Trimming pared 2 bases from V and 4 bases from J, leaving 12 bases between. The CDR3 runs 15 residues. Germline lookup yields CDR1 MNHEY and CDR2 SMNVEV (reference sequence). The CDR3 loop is CASSLSRVGNQPQHF. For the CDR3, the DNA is TGTGCCAGCAGTTTAAGCAGGGTCGGAAATCAGCCCCAGCATTTT.

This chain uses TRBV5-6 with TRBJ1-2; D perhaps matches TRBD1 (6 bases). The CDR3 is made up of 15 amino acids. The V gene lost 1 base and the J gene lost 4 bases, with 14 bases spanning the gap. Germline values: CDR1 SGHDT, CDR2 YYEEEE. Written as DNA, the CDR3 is TGTGCCAGCAGCTTGAACAGGGACCAGGGCTATGGCTACACCTTC. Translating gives CASSLNRDQGYGYTF.

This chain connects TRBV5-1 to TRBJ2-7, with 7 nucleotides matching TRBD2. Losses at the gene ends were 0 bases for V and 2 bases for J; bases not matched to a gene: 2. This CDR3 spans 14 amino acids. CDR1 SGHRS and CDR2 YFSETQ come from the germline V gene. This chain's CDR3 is CASSLGRETYEQYF. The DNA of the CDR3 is TGCGCCAGCAGCTTGGGGCGGGAGACCTACGAGCAGTACTTC.

CDR3 in amino acids: CASSSSGGADTQYF. The DNA for the CDR3 is TGTGCCAGCAGCTCTAGCGGGGGGGCAGATACGCAGTATTTT. This chain joins TRBV5-4 and TRBJ2-3; TRBD2 matches at 12 bases. The V segment lost 3 bases and the J segment 4 bases; nucleotides outside the gene matches: 0. The CDR3 totals 14 residues. CDR1 and CDR2 from the germline V gene are SGHNT and YYREEE (reference sequence).

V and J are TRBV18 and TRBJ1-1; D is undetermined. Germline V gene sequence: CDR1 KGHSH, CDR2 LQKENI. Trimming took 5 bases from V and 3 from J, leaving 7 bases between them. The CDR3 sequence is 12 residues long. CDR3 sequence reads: CASSDEHTEAFF. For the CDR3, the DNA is TGTGCCAGCTCAGATGAGCACACTGAAGCTTTCTTT.

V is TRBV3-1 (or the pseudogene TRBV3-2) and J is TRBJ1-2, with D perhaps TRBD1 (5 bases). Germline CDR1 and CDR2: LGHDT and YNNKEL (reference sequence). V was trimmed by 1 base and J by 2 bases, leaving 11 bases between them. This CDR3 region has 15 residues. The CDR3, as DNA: TGTGCCAGCAGCCAAGTTGGACACCGAAACTATGGCTACACCTTC. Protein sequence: CASSQVGHRNYGYTF.

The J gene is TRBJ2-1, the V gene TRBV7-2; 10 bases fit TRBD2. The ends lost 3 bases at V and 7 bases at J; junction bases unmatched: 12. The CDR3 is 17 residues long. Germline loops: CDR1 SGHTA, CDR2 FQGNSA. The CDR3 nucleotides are TGTGCCAGCAGCTTGGGGTCTAGGACTAGCGGCCTAAATGAGCAGTTCTTC. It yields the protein CASSLGSRTSGLNEQFF.

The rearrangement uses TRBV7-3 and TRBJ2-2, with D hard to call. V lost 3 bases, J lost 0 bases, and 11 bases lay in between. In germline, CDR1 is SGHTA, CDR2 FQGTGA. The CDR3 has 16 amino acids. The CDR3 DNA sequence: TGTGCCAGCAGCTTTTATCAGGCGACGAACACCGGGGAGCTGTTTTTT. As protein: CASSFYQATNTGELFF.

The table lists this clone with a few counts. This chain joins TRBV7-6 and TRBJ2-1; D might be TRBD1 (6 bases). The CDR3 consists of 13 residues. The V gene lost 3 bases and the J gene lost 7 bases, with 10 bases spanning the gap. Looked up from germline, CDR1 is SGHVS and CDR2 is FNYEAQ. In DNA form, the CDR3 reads TGTGCCAGCAGCTTCGACAGGCGGAATGAGCAGTTCTTC. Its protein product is CASSFDRRNEQFF.

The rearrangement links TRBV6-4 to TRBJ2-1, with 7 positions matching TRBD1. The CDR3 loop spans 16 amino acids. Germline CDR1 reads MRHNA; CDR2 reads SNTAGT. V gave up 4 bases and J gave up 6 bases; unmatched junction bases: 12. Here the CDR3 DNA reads TGTGCCAGCAGTGCCCTAGGGGGCCTCCCATCCAATGAGCAGTTCTTC. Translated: CASSALGGLPSNEQFF.

CDR3 sequence: CASSQNRDQAFF. The CDR3 DNA follows: TGTGCCAGCAGCCAGAACAGGGATCAAGCTTTCTTT. The V gene is TRBV4-2, the J gene TRBJ1-1, with D maybe TRBD1 (6 bases). The CDR3 is 12 amino acids. CDR1 is LGHNA, CDR2 YNFKEQ, per germline. V lost 3 bases, J lost 9 bases, and 11 bases lay in between.

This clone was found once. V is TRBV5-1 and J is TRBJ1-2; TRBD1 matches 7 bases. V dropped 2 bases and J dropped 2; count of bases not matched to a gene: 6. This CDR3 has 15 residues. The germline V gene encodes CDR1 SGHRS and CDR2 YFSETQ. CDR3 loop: CASSFYRGENYGYTF. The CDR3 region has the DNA TGCGCCAGCAGCTTCTACAGGGGAGAAAACTATGGCTACACCTTC.

CDR3 sequence reads: CASSIPGHKAETQYF. The DNA for the CDR3 is TGTGCCAGTAGTATACCGGGACACAAAGCGGAGACCCAGTACTTC. V and J are TRBV19 and TRBJ2-5; D might be TRBD1 (6 bases). Germline CDR1 reads LNHDA; CDR2 reads SQIVND (reference sequence). The CDR3 has 15 residues. Trimming took 2 bases from V and 5 from J, leaving 15 bases between them.

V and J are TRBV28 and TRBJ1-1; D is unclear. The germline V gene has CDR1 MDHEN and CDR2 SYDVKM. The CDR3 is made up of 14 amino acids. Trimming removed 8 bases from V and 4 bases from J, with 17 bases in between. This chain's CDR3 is CASRSGGLVTEAFF. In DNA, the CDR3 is TGTGCCAGCCGCTCCGGAGGGTTGGTCACTGAAGCTTTCTTT.

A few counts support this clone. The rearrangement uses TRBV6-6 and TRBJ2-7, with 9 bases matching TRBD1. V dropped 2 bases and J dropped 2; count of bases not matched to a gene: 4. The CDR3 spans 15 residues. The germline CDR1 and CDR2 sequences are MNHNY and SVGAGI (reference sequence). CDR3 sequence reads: CASSYMGQGAYEQYF. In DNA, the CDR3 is TGTGCCAGCAGTTACATGGGACAGGGTGCCTACGAGCAGTACTTC.

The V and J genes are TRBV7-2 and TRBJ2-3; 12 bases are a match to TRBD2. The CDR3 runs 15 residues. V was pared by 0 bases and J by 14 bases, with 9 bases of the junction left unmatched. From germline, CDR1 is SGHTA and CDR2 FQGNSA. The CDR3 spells CASSLALPSGGGLYF. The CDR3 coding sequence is TGTGCCAGCAGCTTAGCGCTTCCTAGCGGGGGGGGTTTGTATTTT.